What follows are 16 T cell receptor beta chains derived from one specimen sequenced in a study of blood T cell repertoires in COVID-19. Clones were read by immunoSEQ multiplex PCR, and TCRdb kept only the in-frame ones, dropping some. The sample holds 220,000 or so clones, over 80% seen once. What was sequenced was PBMCs or T cells enriched from blood (not recorded which). The receptor source for this set is a woman aged 40 to 50 who had recovered from COVID-19.

J is TRBJ2-5 and V is TRBV2; D may be TRBD1 (6 bases). There are 15 residues in the CDR3. V was shortened by 2 bases and J by 5 bases, with 15 bases between the two germline ends. Germline CDR1 is SNHLY and CDR2 is FYNNEI. CDR3 nucleotide sequence: TGTGCCAGCAGTGAAATGGACAGATTATTGGAGACCCAGTACTTC. Translated: CASSEMDRLLETQYF. The full variable domain, rest sourced from reference TRBV2 and TRBJ2-5, is EPEVTQTPSHQVTQMGQEVILRCVPISNHLYFYWYRQILGQKVEFLVSFYNNEISEKSEIFDDQFSVERPDGSNFTLKIRSTKLEDSAMYFCASSEMDRLLETQYFGPGTRLLVL.

The CDR3 reads CASSPAGLEQYF. The CDR3 coding sequence is TGTGCCAGCAGCCCCGCAGGGTTAGAGCAGTACTTC. This chain joins TRBV3-1 (or the pseudogene TRBV3-2) and TRBJ2-7; possible D gene TRBD1, 5 bases. There are 12 residues in the CDR3. Germline CDR1 and CDR2: LGHDT and YNNKEL (reference sequence). The ends were cut back, 4 bases at V and 7 bases at J, with 11 bases in the middle.

The chain uses TRBV2 and TRBJ2-7; D ambiguous. CDR1 is SNHLY and CDR2 is FYNNEI in the germline V gene. The V and J ends lost 11 bases and 0 bases respectively, with 17 bases between them. This CDR3 region has 14 residues. In nucleotides, the CDR3 is TGTGCCGGAACGTCCCAGAGGAGCTCCTACGAGCAGTACTTC. It translates to CAGTSQRSSYEQYF.

The V call is TRBV14, the J call TRBJ1-1, with D possibly TRBD1 on 6 matching bases. The CDR3 covers 13 residues. Germline-derived CDR1 and CDR2 are SGHDN and FVKESK. The V end lost 6 bases, the J end lost 1 base, and 9 bases lay between the germline ends. The CDR3 reads CASSRQENTEAFF. The CDR3 coding sequence is TGTGCCAGCAGTCGACAGGAGAACACTGAAGCTTTCTTT.

The genes are TRBV5-4 and TRBJ1-4; D is undetermined. Germline V gene lookup returns CDR1 SGHNT and CDR2 YYREEE (reference sequence). V was clipped by 2 bases and J by 4 bases, with 9 bases between them. The CDR3 loop spans 14 amino acids. The CDR3 DNA reads as TGTGCCAGCAGCTTACGGCAGGATAATGAAAAACTGTTTTTT. As protein: CASSLRQDNEKLFF.

The J gene is TRBJ2-1, the V gene TRBV12-3 or TRBV12-4, with TRBD1 as a possible D gene (5 bases). V was clipped by 2 bases and J by 10 bases, with 9 bases between them. CDR3 length: 12 amino acids. The CDR3 reads CASSLQGWEQFF. For the CDR3, the DNA is TGTGCCAGCAGTTTACAGGGCTGGGAGCAGTTCTTC.

This clone was seen a few times. The sample holds other DNA sequences that translate to the same CDR3. The chain is built from TRBV5-4 and TRBJ2-7, with TRBD1 identical over 10 bases. Germline V gene lookup returns CDR1 SGHNT and CDR2 YYREEE (reference sequence). V lost 2 bases to trimming and J lost 2 bases; unmatched junction nucleotides: 1. The CDR3 consists of 14 residues. The CDR3 region is CASSLGQGAYEQYF. As DNA, the CDR3 is TGTGCCAGCAGCTTAGGACAGGGGGCCTACGAGCAGTACTTC.

The chain uses TRBV10-3 and TRBJ1-2, with D uncertain. The CDR3 is made up of 13 amino acids. The germline CDR1 and CDR2 sequences are ENHRY and SYGVKD. V was clipped by 4 bases and J by 7 bases, with 13 bases between them. DNA of the CDR3: TGTGCCATCAGTGCCGCCGGGAGGTCTGGCTACACCTTC. Its protein product is CAISAAGRSGYTF.

The CDR3 DNA reads TGTGCCATCAGTGAGCGGGGGGTGGGCTGGAACACTGAAGCTTTCTTT. It yields the protein CAISERGVGWNTEAFF. This sequence joins TRBV10-3 and TRBJ1-1, with D possibly TRBD1 on 5 matching bases. V was clipped by 2 bases and J by 1 base, with 14 bases between them. CDR1 is ENHRY, CDR2 SYGVKD, per germline. There are 16 residues in the CDR3.

About this clone itself: Other DNA sequences of this sample code for an identical CDR3. This chain connects TRBV30 to TRBJ1-5; no reliable D call. Germline CDR1 GTSNPN, CDR2 SVGIG (reference sequence). V shed 5 bases and J shed 2 bases, with 10 bases lying between them. CDR3 length: 13 residues. CDR3 sequence (DNA): TGTGCCTGGTCGGGGTTGGGCAATCAGCCCCAGCATTTT. Amino acids: CAWSGLGNQPQHF.

To note about this clone: The same CDR3 also results from other DNA sequences found in this sample. The rearrangement links TRBV3-1 (or the pseudogene TRBV3-2) to TRBJ1-5, with no clear D. Germline loops: CDR1 LGHDT, CDR2 YNNKEL (reference sequence). The CDR3 sequence is 13 residues long. V gave up 0 bases and J gave up 4 bases, with 4 bases separating them. The DNA of the CDR3 is TGTGCCAGCAGCCAAGATCTGAATCAGCCCCAGCATTTT. It codes for CASSQDLNQPQHF.

The V call is TRBV29-1, the J call TRBJ2-7; possibly TRBD2 for D (5 bases). The CDR3 runs to 12 residues. Deletions cut 4 bases from V and 4 bases from J, with 11 bases between. Germline V lookup: CDR1 SQVTM, CDR2 ANQGSEA. CDR3: CSVVGEGYEQYF. CDR3 in DNA: TGCAGCGTTGTTGGTGAGGGATACGAGCAGTACTTC.

The V gene is TRBV7-9, the J gene TRBJ2-7, with TRBD1 identical over 12 bases. This CDR3 has 15 amino acids. V shed 5 bases, J shed 2 bases, and the junction held 4 bases outside the gene matches. Germline CDR1 is SEHNR and CDR2 is FQNEAQ (reference sequence). CDR3 protein: CASSQGQGAPYEQYF. The CDR3 DNA follows: TGTGCCAGCAGCCAGGGACAGGGGGCCCCCTACGAGCAGTACTTC.

The chain has TRBV27 and TRBJ2-5; TRBD2 agrees at 13 bases. Germline assignment: CDR1 MNHEY and CDR2 SMNVEV (reference sequence). With 6 bases clipped from V and 3 bases from J, the junction kept 4 bases outside the gene matches. The CDR3 spans 15 residues. The CDR3 is CASSVGTSGKETQYF. The CDR3 nucleotides are TGTGCCAGCAGCGTAGGGACTAGCGGGAAAGAGACCCAGTACTTC.

The chain recombines TRBV11-2 with TRBJ2-7; TRBD2 matches 9 bases. Trimming cost V 7 bases and J 0 bases; bases outside gene matches: 10. The CDR3 covers 16 residues. Per germline, CDR1 SGHAT and CDR2 FQNNGV. The CDR3 DNA sequence: TGTGCCAGCAACCCGGGCCGACTAGCGGACTCCTACGAGCAGTACTTC. It translates to CASNPGRLADSYEQYF.

The chain links TRBV7-9 to TRBJ2-5, with 10 nucleotides matching TRBD2. Germline V gene data show CDR1 as SEHNR and CDR2 as FQNEAQ (reference sequence). Losses at the gene ends were 3 bases for V and 0 bases for J; bases not matched to a gene: 4. The CDR3 contains 16 residues. DNA for the CDR3: TGTGCCAGCAGCTTCGGACTAGCGGAGTACCAAGAGACCCAGTACTTC. This codes for CASSFGLAEYQETQYF.